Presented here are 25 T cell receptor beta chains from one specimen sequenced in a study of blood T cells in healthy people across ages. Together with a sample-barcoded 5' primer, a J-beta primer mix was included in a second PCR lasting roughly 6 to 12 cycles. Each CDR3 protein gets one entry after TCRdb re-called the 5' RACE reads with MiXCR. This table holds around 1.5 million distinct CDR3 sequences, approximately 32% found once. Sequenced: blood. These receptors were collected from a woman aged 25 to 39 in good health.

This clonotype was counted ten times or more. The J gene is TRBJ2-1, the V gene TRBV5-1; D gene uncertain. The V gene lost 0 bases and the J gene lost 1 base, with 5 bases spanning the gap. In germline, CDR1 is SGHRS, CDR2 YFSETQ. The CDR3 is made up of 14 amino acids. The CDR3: CASSLATSYNEQFF. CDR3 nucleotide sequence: TGCGCCAGCAGCTTGGCTACATCCTACAATGAGCAGTTCTTC.

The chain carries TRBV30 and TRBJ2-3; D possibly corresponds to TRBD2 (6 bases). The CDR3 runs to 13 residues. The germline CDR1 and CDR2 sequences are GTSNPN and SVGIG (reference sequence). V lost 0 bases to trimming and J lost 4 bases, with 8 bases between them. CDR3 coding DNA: TGTGCCTGGAGTGTACTAGCTCCAGATACGCAGTATTTT. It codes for CAWSVLAPDTQYF. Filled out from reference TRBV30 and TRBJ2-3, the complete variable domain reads SQTIHQWPATLVQPVGSPLSLECTVEGTSNPNLYWYRQAAGRGLQLLFYSVGIGQISSEVPQNLSASRPQDRQFILSSKKLLLSDSGFYLCAWSVLAPDTQYFGPGTRLTVL.

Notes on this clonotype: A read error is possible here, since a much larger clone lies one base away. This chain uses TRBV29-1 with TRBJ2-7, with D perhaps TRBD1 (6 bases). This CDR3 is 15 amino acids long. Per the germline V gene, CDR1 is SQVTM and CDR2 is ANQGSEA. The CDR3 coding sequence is TGCAGCGTTGAGCTAGCCGGGACAACCAACTACAAGCAGTACTTC. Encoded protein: CSVELAGTTNYKQYF.

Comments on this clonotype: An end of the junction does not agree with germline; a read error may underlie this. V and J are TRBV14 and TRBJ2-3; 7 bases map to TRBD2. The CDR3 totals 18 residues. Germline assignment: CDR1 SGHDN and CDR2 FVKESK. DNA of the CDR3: TGTGCCAGTAGCCAAGATCTCAGCGGGACTTTATTCACAGATACGCAGTATTTT. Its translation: CASSQDLSGTLFTDTQYF.

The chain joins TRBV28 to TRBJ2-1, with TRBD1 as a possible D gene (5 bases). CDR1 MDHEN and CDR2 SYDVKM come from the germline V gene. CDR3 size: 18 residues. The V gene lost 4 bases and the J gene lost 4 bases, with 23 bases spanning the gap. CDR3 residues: CASSSSILGPLKYNEQFF. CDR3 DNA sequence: TGTGCCAGCAGTTCCTCCATCCTGGGGCCACTTAAGTACAATGAGCAGTTCTTC.

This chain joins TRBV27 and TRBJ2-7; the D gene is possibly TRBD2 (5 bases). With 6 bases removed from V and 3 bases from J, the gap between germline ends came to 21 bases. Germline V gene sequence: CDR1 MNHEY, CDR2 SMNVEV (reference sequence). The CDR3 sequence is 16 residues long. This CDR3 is CASSSTGFRSFYEQYF. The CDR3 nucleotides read TGTGCCAGCAGCTCGACGGGGTTCCGATCCTTCTACGAGCAGTACTTC.

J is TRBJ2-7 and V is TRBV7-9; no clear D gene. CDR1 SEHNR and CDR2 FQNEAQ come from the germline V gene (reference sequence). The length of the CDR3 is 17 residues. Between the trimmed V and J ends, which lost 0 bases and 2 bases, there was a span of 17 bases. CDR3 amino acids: CASSLAAVAQSTYEQYF. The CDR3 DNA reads TGTGCCAGCAGCTTAGCGGCGGTCGCTCAAAGTACCTACGAGCAGTACTTC.

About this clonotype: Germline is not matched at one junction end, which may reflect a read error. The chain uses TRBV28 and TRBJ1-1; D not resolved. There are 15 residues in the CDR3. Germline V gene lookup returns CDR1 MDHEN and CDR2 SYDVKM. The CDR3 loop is CASSSPLPGNTEAFF. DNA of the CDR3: TGTGCCAGTAGTTCTCCTCTTCCAGGGAACACTGAAGCTTTCTTT.

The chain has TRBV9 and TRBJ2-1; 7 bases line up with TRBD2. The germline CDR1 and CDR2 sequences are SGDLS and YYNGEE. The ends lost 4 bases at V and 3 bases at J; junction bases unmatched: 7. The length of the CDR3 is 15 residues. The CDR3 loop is CASSPPRGDYNEQFF. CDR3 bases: TGTGCCAGCAGCCCCCCCCGGGGGGACTACAATGAGCAGTTCTTC.

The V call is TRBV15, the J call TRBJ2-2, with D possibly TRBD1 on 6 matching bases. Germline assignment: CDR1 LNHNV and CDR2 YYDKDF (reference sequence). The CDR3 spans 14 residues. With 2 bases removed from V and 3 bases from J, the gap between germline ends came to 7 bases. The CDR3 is CATSRQGYTGELFF. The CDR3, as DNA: TGTGCCACCAGCAGACAGGGGTACACCGGGGAGCTGTTTTTT.

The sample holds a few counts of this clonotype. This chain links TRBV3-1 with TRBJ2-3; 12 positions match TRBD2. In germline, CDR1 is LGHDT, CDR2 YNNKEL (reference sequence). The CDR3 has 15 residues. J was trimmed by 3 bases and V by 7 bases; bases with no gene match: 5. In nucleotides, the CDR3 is TGTGCCAGCAAATCGACTAGCGGGAGTACAGATACGCAGTATTTT. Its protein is CASKSTSGSTDTQYF.

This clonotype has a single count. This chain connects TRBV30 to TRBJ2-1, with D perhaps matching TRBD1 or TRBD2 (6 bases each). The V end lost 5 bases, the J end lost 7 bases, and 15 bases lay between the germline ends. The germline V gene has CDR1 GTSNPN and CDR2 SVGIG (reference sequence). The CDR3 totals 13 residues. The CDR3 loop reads CAWEGGPGNEQFF. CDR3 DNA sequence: TGTGCCTGGGAGGGGGGTCCCGGGAATGAGCAGTTCTTC.

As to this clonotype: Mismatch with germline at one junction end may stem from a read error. CDR3 sequence (DNA): TGCGCCAGTACCCGTGGGTCGCCCCGAGGGGTTAATGATAAACTGTTTTTT. Protein product: CASTRGSPRGVNDKLFF. The rearrangement joins TRBV5-1 to TRBJ1-4; weak D call: TRBD1 (5 bases). CDR3 length equals 17 residues. In germline, CDR1 is SGHRS, CDR2 YFSETQ. Using reference TRBV5-1 and TRBJ1-4 for the parts outside the CDR3, the full variable domain is KAGVTQTPRYLIKTRGQQVTLSCSPISGHRSVSWYQQTPGQGLQFLFEYFSETQRNKGNFPGRFSGRQFSNSRSEMNVSTLELGDSALYLCASTRGSPRGVNDKLFFGSGTQLSVL.

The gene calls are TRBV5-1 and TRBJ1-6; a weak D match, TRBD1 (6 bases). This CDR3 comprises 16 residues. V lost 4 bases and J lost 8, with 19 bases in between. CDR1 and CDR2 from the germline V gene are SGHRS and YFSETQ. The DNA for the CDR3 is TGCGCCAGCAGCCCGGGAGGACAGTCGACCCATTCACCCCTCCACTTT. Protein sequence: CASSPGGQSTHSPLHF.

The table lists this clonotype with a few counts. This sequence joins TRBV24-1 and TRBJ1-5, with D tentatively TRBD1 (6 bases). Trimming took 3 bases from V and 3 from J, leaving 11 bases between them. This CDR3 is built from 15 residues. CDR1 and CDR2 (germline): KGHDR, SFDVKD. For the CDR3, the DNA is TGTGCCACCAGTGATCGGGACACCTTCAATCAGCCCCAGCATTTT. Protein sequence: CATSDRDTFNQPQHF.

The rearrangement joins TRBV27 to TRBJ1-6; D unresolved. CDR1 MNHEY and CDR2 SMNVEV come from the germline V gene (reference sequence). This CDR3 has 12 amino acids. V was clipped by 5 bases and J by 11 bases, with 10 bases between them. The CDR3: CASSPWGAPLHF. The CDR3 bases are TGTGCCAGCAGTCCCTGGGGAGCACCCCTCCACTTT.

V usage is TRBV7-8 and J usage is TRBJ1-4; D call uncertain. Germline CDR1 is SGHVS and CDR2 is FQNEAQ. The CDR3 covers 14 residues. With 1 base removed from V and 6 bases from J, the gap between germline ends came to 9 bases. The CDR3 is CASSLEVRYEKLFF. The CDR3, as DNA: TGTGCCAGCAGCTTAGAAGTACGGTATGAAAAACTGTTTTTT.

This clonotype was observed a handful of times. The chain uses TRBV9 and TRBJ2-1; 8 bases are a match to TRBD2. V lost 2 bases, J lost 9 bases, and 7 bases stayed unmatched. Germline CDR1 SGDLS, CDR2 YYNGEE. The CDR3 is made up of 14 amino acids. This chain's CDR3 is CASSVGLAGSEQFF. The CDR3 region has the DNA TGTGCCAGCAGCGTCGGACTAGCCGGGAGTGAGCAGTTCTTC.

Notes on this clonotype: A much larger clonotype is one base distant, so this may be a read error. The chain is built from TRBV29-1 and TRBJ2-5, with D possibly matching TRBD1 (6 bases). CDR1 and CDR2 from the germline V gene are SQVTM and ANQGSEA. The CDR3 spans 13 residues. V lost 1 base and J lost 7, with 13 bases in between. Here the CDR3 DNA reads TGCAGCGTTGAAGTCGGCGGCAGGGGGACCCAGTACTTC. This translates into CSVEVGGRGTQYF. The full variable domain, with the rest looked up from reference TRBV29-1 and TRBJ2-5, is SAVISQKPSRDICQRGTSLTIQCQVDSQVTMMFWYRQQPGQSLTLIATANQGSEATYESGFVIDKFPISRPNLTFSTLTVSNMSPEDSSIYLCSVEVGGRGTQYFGPGTRLLVL.

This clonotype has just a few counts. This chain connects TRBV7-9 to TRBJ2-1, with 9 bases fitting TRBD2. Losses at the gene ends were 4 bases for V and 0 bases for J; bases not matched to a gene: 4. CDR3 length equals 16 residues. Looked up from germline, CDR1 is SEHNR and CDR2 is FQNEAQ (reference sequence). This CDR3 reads CASSSQAGGSYNEQFF. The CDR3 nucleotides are TGTGCCAGCAGCTCCCAAGCGGGGGGCTCCTACAATGAGCAGTTCTTC.

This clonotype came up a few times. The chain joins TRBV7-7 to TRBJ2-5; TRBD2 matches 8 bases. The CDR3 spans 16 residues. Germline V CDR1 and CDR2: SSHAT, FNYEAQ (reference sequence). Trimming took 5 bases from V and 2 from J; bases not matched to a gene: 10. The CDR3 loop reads CASSLTPGGGQETQYF. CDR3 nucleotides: TGTGCCAGCAGCCTGACCCCGGGCGGGGGGCAAGAGACCCAGTACTTC.

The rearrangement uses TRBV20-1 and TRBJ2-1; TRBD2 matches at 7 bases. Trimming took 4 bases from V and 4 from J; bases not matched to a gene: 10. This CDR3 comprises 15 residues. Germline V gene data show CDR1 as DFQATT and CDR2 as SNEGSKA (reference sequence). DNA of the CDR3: TGCAGTGCTACCCGAAGGGAGGGCCAGTACAATGAGCAGTTCTTC. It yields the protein CSATRREGQYNEQFF.

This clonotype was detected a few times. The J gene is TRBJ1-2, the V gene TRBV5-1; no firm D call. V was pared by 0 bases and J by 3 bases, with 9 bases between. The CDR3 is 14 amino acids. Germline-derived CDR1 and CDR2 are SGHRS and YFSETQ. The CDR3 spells CASSLGGFDYGYTF. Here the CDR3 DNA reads TGCGCCAGCAGCTTGGGAGGTTTTGACTATGGCTACACCTTC.

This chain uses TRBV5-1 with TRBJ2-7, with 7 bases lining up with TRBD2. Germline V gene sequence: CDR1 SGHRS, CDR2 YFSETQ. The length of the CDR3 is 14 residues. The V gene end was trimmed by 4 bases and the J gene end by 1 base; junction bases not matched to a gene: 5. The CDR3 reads CASSDGGGSYEQYF. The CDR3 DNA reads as TGCGCCAGCAGCGATGGCGGGGGATCCTACGAGCAGTACTTC.

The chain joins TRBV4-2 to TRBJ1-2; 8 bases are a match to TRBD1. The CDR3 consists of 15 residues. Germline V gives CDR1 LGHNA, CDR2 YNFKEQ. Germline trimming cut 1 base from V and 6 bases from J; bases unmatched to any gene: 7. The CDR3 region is CASSQVSTGADGYTF. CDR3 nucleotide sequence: TGTGCCAGCAGCCAAGTATCGACAGGGGCGGATGGCTACACCTTC.